These 20 T cell receptor beta chains came from one sample sequenced in a study of shared clonotypes between healthy human individuals. The assay was immunoSEQ multiplex PCR, and TCRdb's table has in-frame clones only and misses some. The table includes hundreds of thousands of clones, about three quarters detected once. The material sequenced was memory CD4+ T cells sorted from blood. As for subset: CD45RA-negative fraction. The receptors stem from a woman aged 25 to 45 in good health.

The genes are TRBV7-8 and TRBJ2-5; D uncertain. The V end lost 1 base, the J end lost 4 bases, and 10 bases lay between the germline ends. The CDR3 is made up of 14 amino acids. CDR1 and CDR2 from the germline V gene are SGHVS and FQNEAQ. This CDR3 is CASSLVSPGETQYF. In DNA, the CDR3 is TGTGCCAGCAGCTTAGTGTCCCCCGGAGAGACCCAGTACTTC.

This clone has a handful of counts. This chain connects TRBV19 to TRBJ1-5; D uncertain. Per the germline V gene, CDR1 is LNHDA and CDR2 is SQIVND (reference sequence). The germline V and J ends were trimmed by 5 bases and 0 bases, with 5 bases remaining between them. The length of the CDR3 is 13 residues. CDR3 DNA sequence: TGTGCCAGTAGTTCTCATAGCAATCAGCCCCAGCATTTT. It is translated as CASSSHSNQPQHF.

V gene TRBV28 combines with J gene TRBJ2-7; 10 nucleotides match TRBD2. CDR3 length: 15 residues. J gave up 4 bases and V 5 bases, and 8 bases lay outside the gene matches. Germline V gene data show CDR1 as MDHEN and CDR2 as SYDVKM. The DNA for the CDR3 is TGTGCCAGCAGTGCCCCTAGCGGGAGTCAATACGAGCAGTACTTC. Protein product: CASSAPSGSQYEQYF.

V is TRBV5-1 and J is TRBJ1-2; 7 bases map to TRBD1. The CDR3 totals 13 residues. After removal of 4 bases from V and 8 bases from J, the junction contained 8 bases not matched to a gene. Per the germline V gene, CDR1 is SGHRS and CDR2 is YFSETQ. CDR3 bases: TGCGCCAGCAGCATCACAGGGGAGAGGGGCTACACCTTC. It yields the protein CASSITGERGYTF.

This clone occurred a few times. For the CDR3, the DNA is TGTGCCAGCAGTAGGGTAAGAGAGCGGGAGGGCCCCGGGGAGCTGTTTTTT. Protein: CASSRVREREGPGELFF. The chain joins TRBV6-4 to TRBJ2-2; 10 bases agree with TRBD2. The CDR3 runs to 17 residues. The V segment lost 5 bases and the J segment 6 bases; nucleotides outside the gene matches: 12. Germline CDR1 and CDR2: MRHNA and SNTAGT.

The chain links TRBV28 to TRBJ2-7; the D is unclear. The V and J ends lost 2 bases and 3 bases respectively, with 11 bases between them. Germline CDR1 reads MDHEN; CDR2 reads SYDVKM. The CDR3 has 14 residues. CDR3 coding DNA: TGTGCCAGCAGTTTAGCCGGGCCCCACTACGAGCAGTACTTC. As protein: CASSLAGPHYEQYF.

The V call is TRBV5-4, the J call TRBJ2-7; 8 bases line up with TRBD1. V shed 3 bases and J 5 bases; nucleotides not matched to a gene: 4. This CDR3 has 13 amino acids. Per the germline V gene, CDR1 is SGHNT and CDR2 is YYREEE (reference sequence). In DNA form, the CDR3 reads TGTGCCAGCAGCTCGCTGGACAGGGACGAGCAGTACTTC. Its protein is CASSSLDRDEQYF.

This clone was counted ten times or more. The rearrangement joins TRBV2 to TRBJ2-2; 8 bases are shared with TRBD2. V was clipped by 6 bases and J by 6 bases; unmatched bases: 9. The CDR3 runs to 15 residues. CDR1 is SNHLY and CDR2 is FYNNEI in the germline V gene. CDR3 coding DNA: TGTGCCAGCAGGCCCGGGGGGGGTAAAGCCGGGGAGCTGTTTTTT. Amino acid sequence: CASRPGGGKAGELFF.

The chain has TRBV7-9 and TRBJ2-5; 7 bases align to TRBD2. The germline V gene has CDR1 SEHNR and CDR2 FQNEAQ (reference sequence). V lost 4 bases and J lost 5; bases outside the gene matches: 4. This CDR3 contains 13 residues. CDR3: CASSSQGGETQYF. The CDR3 coding sequence is TGTGCCAGCAGCTCTCAGGGAGGGGAGACCCAGTACTTC.

The chain recombines TRBV28 with TRBJ1-1; D is ambiguous. CDR1 is MDHEN, CDR2 SYDVKM, per germline. Trimming stripped 6 bases from V and 4 bases from J, with 18 bases between. This CDR3 comprises 15 residues. CDR3 sequence reads: CASRLSRARSTEAFF. Written as DNA, the CDR3 is TGTGCCAGCAGGCTAAGTAGGGCAAGGAGCACTGAAGCTTTCTTT. Full variable domain (outside the CDR3, taken from reference TRBV28 and TRBJ1-1): DVKVTQSSRYLVKRTGEKVFLECVQDMDHENMFWYRQDPGLGLRLIYFSYDVKMKEKGDIPEGYSVSREKKERFSLILESASTNQTSMYLCASRLSRARSTEAFFGQGTRLTVV.

V gene TRBV5-4 combines with J gene TRBJ2-7, with 9 bases that match TRBD2. Trimming cost V 3 bases and J 2 bases; bases outside gene matches: 3. This CDR3 spans 14 amino acids. The germline CDR1 and CDR2 sequences are SGHNT and YYREEE (reference sequence). The CDR3 sequence is CASSSAGGAYEQYF. CDR3 nucleotides: TGTGCCAGCAGCTCCGCGGGGGGGGCCTACGAGCAGTACTTC.

The table lists this clone with a few counts. DNA of the CDR3: TGTGCCAGCACCACAGGGGCGACCGGGGAGCTGTTTTTT. Translated: CASTTGATGELFF. The chain uses TRBV6-1 and TRBJ2-2, with 7 bases fitting TRBD1. From germline, CDR1 is MNHNS and CDR2 SASEGT. The V gene end was trimmed by 7 bases and the J gene end by 5 bases; junction bases not matched to a gene: 4. The CDR3 runs 13 residues.

This clone was found a few times. V gene TRBV4-1 combines with J gene TRBJ2-6; 12 bases map to TRBD2. This CDR3 comprises 19 residues. Germline loops: CDR1 MGHRA, CDR2 YSYEKL. V gave up 2 bases and J gave up 5 bases; unmatched junction bases: 10. The CDR3 DNA sequence: TGCGCCAGCAGCCAAAAGGCGACTAGCGGGAGCTTTAGGGCCAACGTCCTGACTTTC. Protein: CASSQKATSGSFRANVLTF.

This chain joins TRBV4-1 and TRBJ2-2; the D call may be TRBD1 or TRBD2 (6 bases each). The CDR3 has 19 amino acids. V lost 0 bases, J lost 0 bases, and 17 bases lay in between. The germline gives CDR1 MGHRA, CDR2 YSYEKL. This CDR3 reads CASSQDGPVGGPNTGELFF. The CDR3 nucleotides read TGCGCCAGCAGCCAAGATGGCCCGGTTGGGGGGCCGAACACCGGGGAGCTGTTTTTT.

J is TRBJ2-2 and V is TRBV2; D may be TRBD1 (5 bases). This CDR3 region has 16 residues. Germline V lookup: CDR1 SNHLY, CDR2 FYNNEI. V dropped 2 bases and J dropped 0 bases, with 10 bases sitting between them. In DNA form, the CDR3 reads TGTGCCAGCAGTGAAATGACAGTCGCGAACACCGGGGAGCTGTTTTTT. Its translation: CASSEMTVANTGELFF.

The chain recombines TRBV28 with TRBJ2-7, with TRBD1 matching 8 bases. CDR1 and CDR2 from the germline V gene are MDHEN and SYDVKM. This CDR3 is 17 amino acids long. Germline trimming cut 2 bases from V and 6 bases from J; bases unmatched to any gene: 15. The CDR3 loop reads CASSLPHYRTGPAEQYF. In DNA form, the CDR3 reads TGTGCCAGCAGTTTACCACACTATAGGACAGGGCCTGCCGAGCAGTACTTC. Filled out from reference TRBV28 and TRBJ2-7, the complete variable domain reads DVKVTQSSRYLVKRTGEKVFLECVQDMDHENMFWYRQDPGLGLRLIYFSYDVKMKEKGDIPEGYSVSREKKERFSLILESASTNQTSMYLCASSLPHYRTGPAEQYFGPGTRLTVT.

The V call is TRBV4-2, the J call TRBJ2-7; the D is unclear. Trimming shortened V by 0 bases and J by 0 bases, and 3 bases separated the two germline ends. From germline, CDR1 is LGHNA and CDR2 YNFKEQ. The CDR3 is 13 residues long. The CDR3 DNA reads TGTGCCAGCAGCCAAGAGGTCTCCTACGAGCAGTACTTC. Translated: CASSQEVSYEQYF.

The chain has TRBV28 and TRBJ1-2; tentatively, D is TRBD1 (5 bases). The CDR3 spans 14 residues. CDR1 is MDHEN and CDR2 is SYDVKM in the germline V gene. Trimming removed 4 bases from V and 2 bases from J, with 11 bases in between. For the CDR3, the DNA is TGTGCCAGCAGTTCGGCAGGGCTAAACTATGGCTACACCTTC. It translates to CASSSAGLNYGYTF.

This rearrangement joins TRBV11-3 to TRBJ2-5, with 7 bases lining up with TRBD2. CDR3 length: 17 residues. Losses at the gene ends were 2 bases for V and 4 bases for J; bases not matched to a gene: 13. Germline V gene sequence: CDR1 SGHNT, CDR2 YENEEA. The chain's CDR3 is CASSLMGEGRMVETQYF. The CDR3 DNA sequence: TGTGCCAGCAGCTTAATGGGGGAGGGTAGGATGGTAGAGACCCAGTACTTC.

This clone was found a few times. This chain uses TRBV6-1 with TRBJ1-1; maybe TRBD1 (6 bases). From germline, CDR1 is MNHNS and CDR2 SASEGT. V shed 3 bases and J shed 7 bases, with 15 bases lying between them. This CDR3 comprises 14 residues. The CDR3: CASSDRQVKGEAFF. The CDR3 DNA is TGTGCCAGCAGTGACCGACAGGTAAAGGGTGAAGCTTTCTTT.